This entry lists 19 T cell receptor beta chains sequenced from one sample in a study of cytomegalovirus exposure and HLA in healthy donors (dated by TCRdb to about 2017). The library relied on the immunoSEQ multiplex PCR assay. A mixture of 60 forward primers for TCR Vbeta segments and 13 reverse primers for TCR Jbeta segments was used in the multiplex PCR. TCRdb took over this immuneACCESS table, retaining in-frame rearrangements with V and J assigned. Such tables are incomplete; in checked studies, under half of the missing clones stem from an unresolved V gene, and the remainder is unexplained. For this sample there are about 160,000 clones; 84% appear just once. The ten largest clones capture under 8% of the sample. Sequences were obtained from PBMCs. These receptors were collected from a man aged 50-60 years in good health and CMV-seropositive.

The V and J genes are TRBV6-6 and TRBJ1-5; the D gene is possibly TRBD1 (5 bases). This CDR3 is 14 amino acids long. Germline loops: CDR1 MNHNY, CDR2 SVGAGI (reference sequence). Trimming left V 1 base short and J 8 bases short, with 12 bases between. The DNA of the CDR3 is TGTGCCAGCAGTTACTATCAGGGTTTGGAGCCCCAGCATTTT. Protein: CASSYYQGLEPQHF.

This clone was observed once. The rearrangement uses TRBV29-1 and TRBJ1-3; a possible D gene is TRBD1 (6 bases). The CDR3 contains 12 residues. With 6 bases removed from V and 1 base from J, the gap between germline ends came to 7 bases. Per the germline V gene, CDR1 is SQVTM and CDR2 is ANQGSEA. The CDR3 DNA follows: TGCAGCGTCAGGGGATCTGGAAACACCATATATTTT. Translation: CSVRGSGNTIYF.

A few counts support this clone. The J gene is TRBJ2-2, the V gene TRBV4-1; weak D call: TRBD2 (6 bases). The CDR3 sequence is 15 residues long. Germline-derived CDR1 and CDR2 are MGHRA and YSYEKL. Between the trimmed V and J ends, which lost 4 bases and 4 bases, there was a span of 13 bases. CDR3 amino acids: CASSPVGGSTGELFF. The DNA for the CDR3 is TGCGCCAGCAGCCCCGTCGGGGGAAGCACCGGGGAGCTGTTTTTT.

V and J are TRBV30 and TRBJ2-4; tentative D call: TRBD1 (6 bases). Germline CDR1 and CDR2: GTSNPN and SVGIG (reference sequence). The CDR3 totals 12 residues. V shed 1 base and J shed 10 bases, with 11 bases lying between them. In nucleotides, the CDR3 is TGTGCCTGGAGTGAGCTGAGGGGGATTCAGTACTTC. It encodes CAWSELRGIQYF.

The CDR3 bases are TGTGCCAGCAGCGGCGGCACCGGGGAGCTGTTTTTT. Translating gives CASSGGTGELFF. J is TRBJ2-2 and V is TRBV5-4; D call uncertain. Germline V gene lookup returns CDR1 SGHNT and CDR2 YYREEE (reference sequence). Trimming left V 4 bases short and J 4 bases short, with 5 bases between. There are 12 residues in the CDR3.

To note about this clone: This CDR3 is also generated by other DNA sequences in the sample. This chain uses TRBV5-1 with TRBJ1-1; no firm D call. The CDR3 extends over 14 amino acids. V lost 1 base to trimming and J lost 1 base, with 8 bases between them. From germline, CDR1 is SGHRS and CDR2 YFSETQ. CDR3 sequence reads: CASSLTGGNTEAFF. The CDR3, as DNA: TGCGCCAGCAGCTTGACCGGAGGGAACACTGAAGCTTTCTTT.

J is TRBJ2-3 and V is TRBV10-1, with TRBD2 identical over 14 bases. Germline V lookup: CDR1 WNHNN, CDR2 SYGVQD (reference sequence). This CDR3 contains 15 residues. V was pared by 10 bases and J by 4 bases, with 7 bases of the junction left unmatched. The CDR3 DNA sequence: TGCGCCACCGGCCTGGGACTAGCGGGAGCAGATACGCAGTATTTT. Its protein product is CATGLGLAGADTQYF.

This clone was counted between two and nine times. This chain joins TRBV19 and TRBJ2-3, with D tentatively TRBD1 (6 bases). V lost 3 bases and J 5 bases, leaving 15 bases between the germline ends. From germline, CDR1 is LNHDA and CDR2 SQIVND (reference sequence). This CDR3 has 15 residues. The CDR3 DNA is TGTGCCAGTAGTATGGGGGCCTGGATAGGAGATACGCAGTATTTT. Protein product: CASSMGAWIGDTQYF.

The V and J genes are TRBV4-1 and TRBJ2-7; the match to TRBD2 covers 12 bases. Looked up from germline, CDR1 is MGHRA and CDR2 is YSYEKL. CDR3 length: 17 amino acids. With 0 bases clipped from V and 3 bases from J, the junction kept 6 bases outside the gene matches. CDR3 loop: CASSQDPTSGGHYEQYF. As DNA, the CDR3 is TGCGCCAGCAGCCAAGACCCGACTAGCGGGGGTCACTACGAGCAGTACTTC.

This chain connects TRBV11-2 to TRBJ1-2; 9 bases map to TRBD1. With 1 base clipped from V and 4 bases from J, the junction kept 4 bases outside the gene matches. The CDR3 has 15 residues. Germline V gene data show CDR1 as SGHAT and CDR2 as FQNNGV. The CDR3 DNA reads TGTGCCAGCAGCTTAGGGGACAGGGATCTCTATGGCTACACCTTC. It codes for CASSLGDRDLYGYTF. Full variable domain (remainder filled in from reference TRBV11-2 and TRBJ1-2): EAGVAQSPRYKIIEKRQSVAFWCNPISGHATLYWYQQILGQGPKLLIQFQNNGVVDDSQLPKDRFSAERLKGVDSTLKIQPAKLEDSAVYLCASSLGDRDLYGYTFGSGTRLTVV.

The CDR3 loop reads CASSGRGAGVNEKLFF. In nucleotides, the CDR3 is TGTGCCAGCAGTGGGAGGGGCGCGGGGGTTAATGAAAAACTGTTTTTT. The chain employs TRBV6-1 and TRBJ1-4, with D maybe TRBD1 (5 bases). Per germline, CDR1 MNHNS and CDR2 SASEGT. V gave up 4 bases and J gave up 4 bases, with 16 bases separating them. The CDR3 extends over 16 amino acids.

There are a few counts of this clone. V is TRBV5-1 and J is TRBJ2-1, with 9 nucleotides matching TRBD2. The germline V gene encodes CDR1 SGHRS and CDR2 YFSETQ. V was pared by 0 bases and J by 4 bases, with 8 bases of the junction left unmatched. The CDR3 loop spans 17 amino acids. DNA for the CDR3: TGCGCCAGCAGCTTGGATAGCGGGGGACCCTTGTACAATGAGCAGTTCTTC. It translates to CASSLDSGGPLYNEQFF. The full variable domain, completed using reference TRBV5-1 and TRBJ2-1, is KAGVTQTPRYLIKTRGQQVTLSCSPISGHRSVSWYQQTPGQGLQFLFEYFSETQRNKGNFPGRFSGRQFSNSRSEMNVSTLELGDSALYLCASSLDSGGPLYNEQFFGPGTRLTVL.

This chain joins TRBV29-1 and TRBJ2-3, with D possibly TRBD1 on 5 matching bases. Germline V gene sequence: CDR1 SQVTM, CDR2 ANQGSEA. Trimming took off 1 base at V and 0 bases at J, with 17 bases between the two ends. CDR3 length: 17 amino acids. In nucleotides, the CDR3 is TGCAGCGTTGAAGGTACTGACAGTTCGCCTAGCACAGATACGCAGTATTTT. Protein: CSVEGTDSSPSTDTQYF.

J is TRBJ2-2 and V is TRBV15; D is possibly TRBD2 (6 bases). The CDR3 is 16 residues long. CDR1 LNHNV and CDR2 YYDKDF come from the germline V gene (reference sequence). Trimming pared 6 bases from V and 0 bases from J, leaving 14 bases between. The CDR3 region has the DNA TGTGCCACCAGTCCGAAGGGACTTACGAACACCGGGGAGCTGTTTTTT. As protein: CATSPKGLTNTGELFF.

The chain joins TRBV5-1 to TRBJ1-1; maybe TRBD1 (5 bases). The CDR3 length is 13 residues. Trimming left V 4 bases short and J 7 bases short, with 14 bases between. Germline CDR1 is SGHRS and CDR2 is YFSETQ. The CDR3: CASSPVDSSEAFF. DNA for the CDR3: TGCGCCAGCAGCCCCGTTGACAGCAGTGAAGCTTTCTTT.

This chain connects TRBV5-1 to TRBJ2-1; 12 bases match TRBD2. Germline V gives CDR1 SGHRS, CDR2 YFSETQ. CDR3 size: 17 residues. Germline trimming cut 6 bases from V and 9 bases from J; bases unmatched to any gene: 16. CDR3 in amino acids: CASKKTSGGRGLGEQFF. CDR3 nucleotides: TGCGCCAGCAAGAAGACTAGCGGGGGTAGGGGTTTAGGTGAGCAGTTCTTC.

As for this clone: Sequence at one end of the junction differs from germline and may be a read error. The genes are TRBV19 and TRBJ2-2; D gene uncertain. The CDR3 loop spans 17 amino acids. The germline V gene has CDR1 LNHDA and CDR2 SQIVND (reference sequence). The CDR3 DNA follows: TGTGCCAGTAGTCCCCCCCCCGGGTCCAGCCACACCGAGGAGCTGTTTTTT. This sequence encodes CASSPPPGSSHTEELFF. Supplemented by reference TRBV19 and TRBJ2-2, the full variable domain reads DGGITQSPKYLFRKEGQNVTLSCEQNLNHDAMYWYRQDPGQGLRLIYYSQIVNDFQKGDIAEGYSVSREKKESFPLTVTSAQKNPTAFYLCASSPPPGSSHTEELFFGEGSRLTVL.

This clone was detected many times. The chain has TRBV6-6 and TRBJ2-7; 7 positions match TRBD1. The CDR3 loop spans 12 amino acids. Unmatched junction bases numbered 4, after V lost 5 bases and J lost 6 bases. CDR1 and CDR2 (germline): MNHNY, SVGAGI (reference sequence). The DNA of the CDR3 is TGTGCCAGCAGTCCGACAGGGCGCGAGCAGTACTTC. Encoded protein: CASSPTGREQYF.

The chain employs TRBV19 and TRBJ2-5; D is possibly TRBD2 (6 bases). CDR1 LNHDA and CDR2 SQIVND come from the germline V gene (reference sequence). The CDR3 length is 14 residues. Between the trimmed V and J ends, which lost 4 bases and 2 bases, there was a span of 11 bases. As DNA, the CDR3 is TGTGCCAGTAGTACCCGGACTAAACAAGAGACCCAGTACTTC. Its translation is CASSTRTKQETQYF.